Sequencing of this T cell receptor (beta chain) was carried out in a study of response to subunit inactivated influenza vaccine. General study points: Each seasonal influenza vaccination, the authors suggested, recruits few new T cells.

As to this clonotype: The target antigen is unknown.

MiXCR, run by TCRdb on the RT-PCR reads, gives a single entry per CDR3 protein. The sample holds around 760,000 distinct CDR3 sequences; more than 11% are singletons and the top ten take approximately 7%. The sequence was obtained from a man aged 50 to 59 who received an inactivated influenza vaccine. This specimen was PBMCs from blood, taken about 14 days before vaccination.

CDR3 residues: CAWSVSDNTEAFF. The CDR3 DNA sequence: TGTGCCTGGAGTGTTTCAGACAACACTGAAGCTTTCTTT. The rearrangement links TRBV30 to TRBJ1-1; D ambiguous. CDR1 and CDR2 (germline): GTSNPN, SVGIG (reference sequence). Trimming left V 0 bases short and J 2 bases short, with 7 bases between. The CDR3 runs to 13 residues.